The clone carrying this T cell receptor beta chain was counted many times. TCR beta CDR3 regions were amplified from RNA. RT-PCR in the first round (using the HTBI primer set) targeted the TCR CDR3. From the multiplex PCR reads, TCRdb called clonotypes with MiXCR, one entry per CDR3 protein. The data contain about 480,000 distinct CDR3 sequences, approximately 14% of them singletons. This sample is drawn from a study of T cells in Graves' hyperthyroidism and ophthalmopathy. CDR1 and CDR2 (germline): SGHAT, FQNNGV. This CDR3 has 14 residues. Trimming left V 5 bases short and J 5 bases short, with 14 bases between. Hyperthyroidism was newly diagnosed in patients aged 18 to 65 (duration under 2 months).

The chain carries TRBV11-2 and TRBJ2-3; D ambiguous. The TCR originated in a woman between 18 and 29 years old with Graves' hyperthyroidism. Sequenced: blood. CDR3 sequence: CASSPPYERDTQYF. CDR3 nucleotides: TGTGCCAGCAGCCCACCGTATGAGCGAGATACGCAGTATTTT. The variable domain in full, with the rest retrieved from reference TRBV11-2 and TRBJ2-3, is EAGVAQSPRYKIIEKRQSVAFWCNPISGHATLYWYQQILGQGPKLLIQFQNNGVVDDSQLPKDRFSAERLKGVDSTLKIQPAKLEDSAVYLCASSPPYERDTQYFGPGTRLTVL.